What follows are 22 T cell receptor beta chains derived from one specimen sequenced in a study of CD8+ T cells in alopecia areata. Described treatment: oral pan-JAK inhibitor, 5-10 mg twice daily. In each case, RNA was isolated and then reverse transcribed into cDNA as the sequencing template. Repertoires were generated with immunoSEQ multiplex PCR, while TCRdb's copy carries only in-frame clones and drops some. The table includes about 190,000 clones, 64% detected once. The sequencing used CD4+ T cells sorted from blood, collected at week 4, from a patient treated with tofacitinib. These receptors all come from a human donor with alopecia areata.

The V call is TRBV6-1, the J call TRBJ1-2; D is unresolved. The CDR3 totals 14 residues. The germline V gene encodes CDR1 MNHNS and CDR2 SASEGT. V lost 1 base and J lost 3, with 9 bases in between. CDR3 sequence: CASSEGGDDYGYTF. The CDR3 coding sequence is TGTGCCAGCAGTGAAGGTGGAGATGACTATGGCTACACCTTC.

The rearrangement links TRBV18 to TRBJ1-5; D gene unclear. The CDR3 has 15 amino acids. V was clipped by 0 bases and J by 4 bases, with 10 bases between them. Germline V lookup: CDR1 KGHSH, CDR2 LQKENI. The CDR3 DNA is TGTGCCAGCTCACCACCGAATGGTCCAAATCAGCCCCAGCATTTT. Translating it yields CASSPPNGPNQPQHF. Filled out from reference TRBV18 and TRBJ1-5, the complete variable domain reads NAGVMQNPRHLVRRRGQEARLRCSPMKGHSHVYWYRQLPEEGLKFMVYLQKENIIDESGMPKERFSAEFPKEGPSILRIQQVVRGDSAAYFCASSPPNGPNQPQHFGDGTRLSIL.

This chain uses TRBV4-1 with TRBJ2-2; 7 nucleotides agree with TRBD2. This CDR3 spans 17 amino acids. With 1 base clipped from V and 2 bases from J, the junction kept 7 bases outside the gene matches. Germline-derived CDR1 and CDR2 are MGHRA and YSYEKL. CDR3 in amino acids: CASSQVEAGPNTGELFF. In nucleotides, the CDR3 is TGCGCCAGCAGCCAAGTGGAAGCGGGGCCAAACACCGGGGAGCTGTTTTTT.

As to this clone: This sample includes further DNA sequences coding for the same CDR3. The chain combines TRBV7-8 with TRBJ2-3, with no clear D. CDR3 size: 12 residues. Germline loops: CDR1 SGHVS, CDR2 FQNEAQ. V lost 4 bases and J lost 0, with 2 bases in between. CDR3 bases: TGTGCCAGCAGCTCTAGCACAGATACGCAGTATTTT. Translation gives CASSSSTDTQYF. Filled out from reference TRBV7-8 and TRBJ2-3, the complete variable domain reads GAGVSQSPRYKVAKRGQDVALRCDPISGHVSLFWYQQALGQGPEFLTYFQNEAQLDKSGLPSDRFFAERPEGSVSTLKIQRTQQEDSAVYLCASSSSTDTQYFGPGTRLTVL.

The genes are TRBV2 and TRBJ2-7; D may be TRBD1 (6 bases). Germline V gene lookup returns CDR1 SNHLY and CDR2 FYNNEI. This CDR3 spans 13 amino acids. Trimming stripped 6 bases from V and 3 bases from J, with 12 bases between. CDR3 sequence reads: CASRLTGNYEQYF. The CDR3 coding sequence is TGTGCCAGCAGGCTAACAGGGAACTACGAGCAGTACTTC.

This clone turned up a few times. The chain carries TRBV5-6 and TRBJ2-5, with TRBD1 as a possible D gene (6 bases). The CDR3 runs to 13 residues. V was trimmed by 5 bases and J by 5 bases, leaving 13 bases between them. Germline V gene lookup returns CDR1 SGHDT and CDR2 YYEEEE. The CDR3 loop is CASRPGHGETQYF. The CDR3, as DNA: TGTGCCAGCAGACCGGGACACGGGGAGACCCAGTACTTC.

This rearrangement joins TRBV6-5 to TRBJ1-1; D gene uncertain. CDR1 MNHEY and CDR2 SVGAGI come from the germline V gene. Trimming took 0 bases from V and 5 from J, leaving 10 bases between them. This CDR3 region has 14 residues. CDR3 bases: TGTGCCAGCAGTTACTCGAATAAGGAAACTGAAGCTTTCTTT. Translation: CASSYSNKETEAFF.

The gene calls are TRBV29-1 and TRBJ2-1, with D maybe TRBD1 (7 bases). The CDR3 runs 12 residues. The germline V gene encodes CDR1 SQVTM and CDR2 ANQGSEA. Trimming took off 2 bases at V and 15 bases at J, with 17 bases between the two ends. CDR3 protein: CSVEQGGGIRFF. CDR3 DNA sequence: TGCAGCGTTGAACAAGGAGGGGGCATAAGGTTCTTC.

This clone was seen a handful of times. V is TRBV30 and J is TRBJ1-6; 7 nucleotides match TRBD1. V lost 3 bases and J lost 7; bases outside the gene matches: 6. The length of the CDR3 is 14 residues. Germline V gene sequence: CDR1 GTSNPN, CDR2 SVGIG (reference sequence). As DNA, the CDR3 is TGTGCCTGGAGCTCCAGGGGGGGGAATTCACCCCTCCACTTT. It encodes CAWSSRGGNSPLHF.

The chain has TRBV5-1 and TRBJ2-1; D is uncertain. Germline V gives CDR1 SGHRS, CDR2 YFSETQ. V lost 5 bases to trimming and J lost 0 bases, with 15 bases between them. The CDR3 has 16 amino acids. DNA of the CDR3: TGCGCCAGCAGTTCGGACCCACATAGCTCCTACAATGAGCAGTTCTTC. Translated, it gives CASSSDPHSSYNEQFF.

The chain couples TRBV7-6 to TRBJ2-7, with TRBD1 matching over 9 bases. Germline V lookup: CDR1 SGHVS, CDR2 FNYEAQ. The CDR3 runs 14 residues. The trim removed 1 base at V and 6 bases at J, leaving 4 bases unmatched. CDR3 DNA: TGTGCCAGCAGCTTAGGGACAGGGGAATTCGAGCAGTACTTC. Amino acid sequence: CASSLGTGEFEQYF. The full variable domain, with the rest looked up from reference TRBV7-6 and TRBJ2-7, is GAGVSQSPRYKVTKRGQDVALRCDPISGHVSLYWYRQALGQGPEFLTYFNYEAQQDKSGLPNDRFSAERPEGSISTLTIQRTEQRDSAMYRCASSLGTGEFEQYFGPGTRLTVT.

The chain is built from TRBV7-2 and TRBJ1-6; 8 bases are a match to TRBD1. CDR1 and CDR2 from the germline V gene are SGHTA and FQGNSA. Germline trimming cut 4 bases from V and 8 bases from J; bases unmatched to any gene: 10. The CDR3 has 16 amino acids. CDR3 loop: CASSSRTGLGDSPLHF. CDR3 coding DNA: TGTGCCAGCAGCTCCCGGACAGGGTTAGGCGATTCACCCCTCCACTTT.

This chain connects TRBV30 to TRBJ1-4; D may be TRBD1 (5 bases). The CDR3 extends over 15 amino acids. From germline, CDR1 is GTSNPN and CDR2 SVGIG (reference sequence). V was trimmed by 0 bases and J by 8 bases, leaving 16 bases between them. The CDR3 bases are TGTGCCTGGAGTGTACAAAAGGGGCTTGGAGAAAAACTGTTTTTT. Amino acids: CAWSVQKGLGEKLFF.

This clone was counted a single time. The CDR3 DNA follows: TGTGCCAGCTTGGGCTCCTACGAGCAGTACTTC. Protein product: CASLGSYEQYF. The chain combines TRBV2 with TRBJ2-7; D unclear. Per germline, CDR1 SNHLY and CDR2 FYNNEI. V was clipped by 8 bases and J by 0 bases, with 5 bases between them. The CDR3 contains 11 residues.

The chain uses TRBV2 and TRBJ2-2, with D perhaps TRBD1 (5 bases). Germline CDR1 SNHLY, CDR2 FYNNEI. V dropped 6 bases and J dropped 5 bases, with 10 bases sitting between them. The CDR3 sequence is 13 residues long. CDR3 amino acids: CASRQDGTGELFF. The CDR3 DNA follows: TGTGCCAGCAGACAGGACGGGACCGGGGAGCTGTTTTTT.

The chain links TRBV29-1 to TRBJ1-3; D is unclear. This CDR3 comprises 13 residues. The V gene's germline CDR1 is SQVTM and CDR2 ANQGSEA. Trimming cost V 4 bases and J 4 bases, with 11 bases left between them. As DNA, the CDR3 is TGCAGCGTTGTCACTGAAGAAGGAAACACCATATATTTT. This encodes CSVVTEEGNTIYF.

In this sample, this clone turned up a few times. The chain carries TRBV5-6 and TRBJ1-2; D gene unclear. Germline values: CDR1 SGHDT, CDR2 YYEEEE. CDR3 length: 13 residues. The V end lost 0 bases, the J end lost 8 bases, and 11 bases lay between the germline ends. CDR3 DNA: TGTGCCAGCAGCTTGGCCCAAACGAGGGGCTACACCTTC. This sequence encodes CASSLAQTRGYTF. The variable domain in full, completed from reference TRBV5-6 and TRBJ1-2, reads DAGVTQSPTHLIKTRGQQVTLRCSPKSGHDTVSWYQQALGQGPQFIFQYYEEEERQRGNFPDRFSGHQFPNYSSELNVNALLLGDSALYLCASSLAQTRGYTFGSGTRLTVV.

This clone has a count of ten or more. At the DNA level, this CDR3 is encoded by other sequences in the same sample as well. V is TRBV5-1 and J is TRBJ1-2, with D unclear. Trimming stripped 0 bases from V and 8 bases from J, with 14 bases between. The CDR3 extends over 14 amino acids. CDR1 and CDR2 (germline): SGHRS, YFSETQ. CDR3 amino acids: CASSLVTGEGGYTF. For the CDR3, the DNA is TGCGCCAGCAGCTTGGTAACCGGGGAAGGAGGCTACACCTTC.

This chain joins TRBV25-1 and TRBJ2-7, with 10 bases lining up with TRBD1. V lost 4 bases to trimming and J lost 7 bases; unmatched junction nucleotides: 16. This CDR3 spans 17 amino acids. Germline V CDR1 and CDR2: MGHDK, SYGVNS. The CDR3, as DNA: TGTGCCAGCAGTGGGTGGGGACAGGGGAATACCTACATGGAGCAGTACTTC. It is translated as CASSGWGQGNTYMEQYF.

This clone was observed a handful of times. V usage is TRBV7-9 and J usage is TRBJ1-1; 7 nucleotides agree with TRBD1. The CDR3 extends over 15 amino acids. Germline V gene sequence: CDR1 SEHNR, CDR2 FQNEAQ (reference sequence). Germline trimming cut 5 bases from V and 8 bases from J; bases unmatched to any gene: 14. CDR3 in amino acids: CASSQRQGMIMEAFF. The CDR3, as DNA: TGTGCCAGCAGCCAAAGACAGGGTATGATAATGGAAGCTTTCTTT.

This chain uses TRBV7-6 with TRBJ2-6; D possibly corresponds to TRBD1 (6 bases). Germline assignment: CDR1 SGHVS and CDR2 FNYEAQ. This CDR3 has 15 amino acids. V was trimmed by 2 bases and J by 1 base, leaving 6 bases between them. DNA for the CDR3: TGTGCCAGCAGCTTAACAGGGTCTGGGGCCAACGTCCTGACTTTC. Amino acids: CASSLTGSGANVLTF.

The chain links TRBV6-5 to TRBJ2-7; D not certain. Trimming stripped 0 bases from V and 0 bases from J, with 9 bases between. Germline CDR1 is MNHEY and CDR2 is SVGAGI. This CDR3 has 15 amino acids. The CDR3 reads CASSYSPLDSYEQYF. CDR3 sequence (DNA): TGTGCCAGCAGTTACTCCCCGTTGGACTCCTACGAGCAGTACTTC.